This entry is about one T cell receptor (beta chain). This record comes from a study of patients and donors after allogeneic stem cell transplantation. TCRdb processed the RT-PCR reads anew with MiXCR; each CDR3 protein has one entry. The sample records about 210,000 distinct CDR3 sequences, roughly 38% being singletons. Material: blood, either unsorted or a sorted T cell fraction (not recorded which). This receptor was identified in a human donor who was either an allogeneic HSCT recipient or a stem cell or donor lymphocyte infusion donor (not recorded which). It is not recorded whose cells these are; they may come from a transplant donor.

The CDR3 spells CASSLQDVEQFF. The CDR3 region has the DNA TGTGCCAGCAGCTTGCAGGATGTTGAGCAGTTCTTC. The chain carries TRBV5-5 and TRBJ2-1; D unclear. The germline V gene has CDR1 SGHKS and CDR2 YYEKEE (reference sequence). CDR3 length equals 12 residues. Deletions cut 1 base from V and 9 bases from J, with 8 bases between.